One and the same sample provided the 8 T cell receptor beta chains below, sequenced in a study of CDR3 diversity in severe acne. TCRdb processed the PCR reads anew with MiXCR; each CDR3 protein has one entry. The table has more than 80,000 distinct CDR3 sequences, about 49% seen once; the top ten hold roughly 11%. Sequenced input: blood. All receptors come from a male donor with severe acne vulgaris.

The rearrangement links TRBV15 to TRBJ1-5; D gene uncertain. Between the trimmed V and J ends, which lost 3 bases and 7 bases, there was a span of 10 bases. The CDR3 runs to 13 residues. From germline, CDR1 is LNHNV and CDR2 YYDKDF (reference sequence). The CDR3 is CATSRKLEQPQHF. In DNA form, the CDR3 reads TGTGCCACCAGCAGGAAGCTCGAACAGCCCCAGCATTTT.

Worth noting for this clonotype: This may be a read error, as it is one base from a much larger clone. The chain combines TRBV7-6 with TRBJ2-2; D tentatively reads TRBD1 or TRBD2 (5 bases each). CDR1 is SGHVS, CDR2 FNYEAQ, per germline. This CDR3 region has 14 residues. CDR3: CASSLKGYTGELLF. The CDR3 bases are TGTGCCAGCAGCTTAAAGGGGTACACCGGGGAGCTGCTTTTT.

This chain joins TRBV19 and TRBJ1-1; possibly TRBD1 for D (5 bases). CDR1 LNHDA and CDR2 SQIVND come from the germline V gene (reference sequence). V was trimmed by 4 bases and J by 8 bases, leaving 14 bases between them. The CDR3 length is 13 residues. In DNA form, the CDR3 reads TGTGCCAGTAGTAGGGGCGAGGGTCTCGAAGCTTTCTTT. This sequence encodes CASSRGEGLEAFF.

Concerning this clonotype itself: A much larger clone differs from this one at a single base, so this may be a read error. The J gene is TRBJ2-7, the V gene TRBV5-1; D uncertain. Germline loops: CDR1 SGHRS, CDR2 YFSETQ. The CDR3 totals 14 residues. CDR3 region: CASSLELRRYEKYF. In DNA, the CDR3 is TGCGCCAGCAGCTTGGAGCTCAGACGCTACGAGAAGTACTTC. The variable domain in full, with the rest retrieved from reference TRBV5-1 and TRBJ2-7, is KAGVTQTPRYLIKTRGQQVTLSCSPISGHRSVSWYQQTPGQGLQFLFEYFSETQRNKGNFPGRFSGRQFSNSRSEMNVSTLELGDSALYLCASSLELRRYEKYFGPGTRLTVT.

This clonotype was seen only once. This CDR3 is CASRPVGGYTQYF. Written as DNA, the CDR3 is TGTGCCAGCAGACCGGTCGGAGGTTATACGCAGTATTTT. V is TRBV25-1 and J is TRBJ2-3; D might be TRBD2 (5 bases). Trimming cost V 6 bases and J 7 bases, with 14 bases left between them. Germline CDR1 and CDR2: MGHDK and SYGVNS. This CDR3 is 13 amino acids long.

The table lists this clonotype with a count of one. V gene TRBV29-1 combines with J gene TRBJ2-7, with TRBD2 identical over 12 bases. Germline CDR1 reads SQVTM; CDR2 reads ANQGSEA. The length of the CDR3 is 18 residues. The CDR3 protein is CCLLPDNVRTSGAEEQYF. The CDR3 DNA reads TGCTGCCTCCTCCCAGACAACGTGAGGACTAGCGGGGCTGAGGAGCAGTACTTC.

The chain combines TRBV24-1 with TRBJ1-2, with a tentative D call TRBD1 (6 bases). Trimming removed 4 bases from V and 8 bases from J, with 19 bases in between. Germline loops: CDR1 KGHDR, CDR2 SFDVKD. The CDR3 is 15 amino acids. CDR3 sequence reads: CATSDLPGGADGYTF. CDR3 sequence (DNA): TGTGCCACCAGTGACCTGCCCGGGGGGGCGGACGGCTACACCTTC.

V gene TRBV3-1 combines with J gene TRBJ2-5; TRBD2 matches at 10 bases. Germline V gives CDR1 LGHDT, CDR2 YNNKEL (reference sequence). V lost 4 bases to trimming and J lost 2 bases; unmatched junction nucleotides: 7. The CDR3 spans 16 residues. The CDR3 here is CASSPHGTSVQETQYF. CDR3 sequence (DNA): TGTGCCAGCAGCCCGCACGGGACTAGCGTTCAAGAGACCCAGTACTTC.